This T cell receptor (beta chain) derives from a study of blood T cells in healthy people across ages (dated by TCRdb to between 2015 and 2016). Turning to the overall study: Template switching captured roughly one uniquely barcoded TCR beta cDNA molecule per two T cells in model experiments. For two donors (one aged 18 to 29 and one aged 80 or older), the study analyzed two additional independent replicas of 1 million unique cDNA reads from the same blood draw. Four age groups were formed from the donors: young (average roughly 15 years), middle-aged (just under 40), aged (roughly 56) and long-lived (around 80). To track age-related changes in TCR beta repertoire diversity, the study relied on deep sequencing normalized with unique cDNA molecular identifiers. Broad study findings and their caveats: The CMV infection status of donors was not known, potentially confounding age-related changes in expanded clonotypes. The percentage of naive T cells measured by flow cytometry correlated strongly with observed TCR beta diversity. Estimates of total diversity based on one million sequenced T cells were regarded as lower bounds and as underestimates. Observed TCR beta diversity per million T cells fell roughly linearly with age, and a significant reduction was already apparent by age roughly 41. Bulk unsorted PBMC profiling prevented conclusive comparison of naive and antigen-experienced compartments. Compared with the aged group, more naive CD4+ T cells, fewer expanded clones and increased TCR diversity were shown by the long-lived group, suggesting age selection.

Receptor libraries were prepared by 5' RACE. The sequencing machine was an Illumina HiSeq 2500. A second PCR of roughly 7 to 12 cycles was run with a J-beta primer mix and a sample-barcoded 5' primer. A template-switch 5' adaptor carrying 12 random nucleotides introduced a unique molecular identifier onto each TCR beta cDNA molecule. Each sample yielded at least 2.5 million CDR3-containing paired-end reads. The Mint cDNA synthesis kit, primed by a TRBC-specific oligonucleotide, was used to synthesize first-strand cDNA from all RNA. All cDNA was treated with uracil-DNA glycosylase and then went through a first 18-cycle PCR with the universal primers M1SS and BC2_uni_R. For the original study's pipeline: Normalization of each sample was performed by random selection of 1 million high-quality reads, each carrying a distinct molecular identifier. Instead of being binned into consensus sequences, reads that shared molecular identifiers were thrown out. MiTCR, with a Q25 quality threshold and the strictest error-elimination algorithm, was used for CDR3 identification, clonotype clustering and error correction. A nonparametric unseen species model with Euler transformation was used to estimate a lower bound on total TCR beta diversity. In TCRdb, the public reads were trimmed at Q25 with fastp and aligned with MiXCR, with productive beta chains retained. Every CDR3 protein is listed once, alongside the most common genes and DNA of its rows. The V and J calls reflect TCRdb's pipeline rather than the authors' work. The sample includes 700,000 to 900,000 distinct CDR3 sequences, with under 30% observed a single time. Together, the top ten hold about 3% of the sample.

Systemically healthy Caucasian individuals from Russia, some 36 in total and aged 6 to 90 years, were included as donors. About 9.1 milliliters of peripheral blood were collected from each donor into EDTA-treated Vacutainer tubes. PBMCs were isolated by Ficoll-Paque density-gradient centrifugation, with at least 6 million obtained per sample. Trizol reagent was used to extract total RNA from PBMCs, with at least 6 micrograms per sample. The percentages of naive CD45RAhigh/CD27high T cells were determined by flow cytometry on a PBMC aliquot from every donor. As for this clonotype: It lacks a known antigen. It has no much larger one-base neighbor in the sample; base qualities were not kept.

The sample was also reused in another study, on T cells of mothers and their children. That second report states: Nine systemically healthy Caucasian individuals served as donors, namely three mothers together with their six children. cDNA synthesis consumed the entire amount of extracted RNA, loaded at around 1.4 ug RNA in each 15 ul reaction. In the second PCR, the M1S primer introduced both the sample barcodes and 2-4 random nucleotides. Over 10 million TCR beta CDR3 reads came from each mother, compared with about 3.2 million reads from each child. TCR recombination output is similarly shaped by thymic selection in related and unrelated pairs, with a minor effect exerted by inherited differences. Normalized repertoire overlap was always found to be slightly, but never significantly, higher in related mother-child pairs than in unrelated mother-child pairs. No persistent microchimeric T cell clones were detected, at a sensitivity of around 97 clones per million clonotypes. In the study, deep NGS was used to compare the TCR beta repertoires of mothers and children, and features distinguishing related mother-child pairs from unrelated individuals were sought. On average, the children were approximately 11 +/- 4 years old, while the mothers were about 40 +/- 4 years old. After adapter ligation was performed with NEBNext reagents, the libraries were sequenced on an Illumina HiSeq 2000 with 100+100 nt paired-end reads. Mother and child libraries were prepared a month apart and sequenced in separate runs to prevent cross-contamination. For each donor, between about 450,000 and 2,300,000 distinct TCR beta clonotypes were identified. Naive TCR beta clonotypes were estimated from low-frequency clonotypes matched to each donor's FACS-determined naive share, without sorting.

Sequencing was carried out using blood. This receptor was obtained from a boy younger than 18 in good health.

The CDR3 in this case is CATSREAIGTANEKLFF. The DNA sequence is TGTGCCACCAGCAGAGAGGCAATTGGGACAGCTAATGAAAAACTGTTTTTT. This receptor chain uses TRBV15 and TRBJ1-4, and 7 junction bases match TRBD1. The CDR3 starts with the cysteine, ends with the phenylalanine, and has 17 residues. Of the read, only the CDR3 DNA is kept; its 51 bases are in frame from base 1. Based on the germline V gene (reference sequence), the CDR1 and CDR2 sequences are LNHNV and YYDKDF. V is pruned by 0 bases and J by 3 bases, leaving 7 bases of the junction without a gene match.